The entry below gives a single T cell receptor beta chain sequence along with its context. The antigen is not known. Using immunoSEQ multiplex PCR, the repertoire was profiled, and TCRdb retains in-frame clones only, with some absent. This sample has about 240,000 clones; 65% to 85% occur once, and the top ten carry 0.55% to 0.65%. The data stem from a study of Tregs in tolerant kidney transplant recipients. Thawed PBMCs were FACS-sorted into unstimulated CD4+CD25+CD127- regulatory T cells, CD4+CD25- non-regulatory cells, CD4 and CD8 cells. Study-wide results and limits: Biological reproducibility was not directly addressed, but technical replication error appeared minimal.

Germline V gene lookup returns CDR1 GTSNPN and CDR2 SVGIG (reference sequence). The germline V and J ends were trimmed by 4 bases and 5 bases, with 16 bases remaining between them. This CDR3 is built from 14 residues. The clonotype originates from a human donor in good health. The sequencing sample was made of CD4+ T cells from blood. The rearrangement links TRBV30 to TRBJ2-3; D not certain. CDR3 nucleotide sequence: TGTGCCTGGACTCGTGGAATTCCGGGAGATACGCAGTATTTT. Protein product: CAWTRGIPGDTQYF.